This T cell receptor (beta chain) was sequenced for a study of shared clonotypes between healthy human individuals. Study summary: Those who served as donors were a couple of women and a few men between the ages of 18 and 49. CD8 memory received one plate per donor, CD8 naive two, CD4 memory three and CD4 naive three.

CD8 cells regarded as naive lacked CD45RO, were positively chosen for CCR7, and omitted terminally differentiated effector memory CD45RA+ cells. Sequencing used immunoSEQ multiplex PCR; TCRdb keeps in-frame clones, though not all of them. The sample consists of around 2.1 million clones, under 95% of them appearing once. There are 17 residues in the CDR3. Source material: naive CD8+ T cells from PBMCs. The gene calls are TRBV12-2 and TRBJ2-7; TRBD2 was called by the table and not checked on the DNA. TRBV12-2 is labeled a pseudogene. This clonotype was sampled from a man aged 18 to 30 in good health. Some clones in this sample may be carry-over from other donors' samples. CDR3 nucleotide sequence: TGTGCAAGTCGCTTAGGAACAAGGCGGCTCCCTGGCTACGAGCAGTACTTC. Amino acid sequence: CASRLGTRRLPGYEQYF.